A selection of T cell receptor beta chains follows, all from one sample in a study of T cells in Graves' hyperthyroidism and ophthalmopathy. TCRdb recomputed calls from the multiplex PCR reads with MiXCR, one row per CDR3 protein. The table lists fewer than 900,000 distinct CDR3 sequences, roughly 20% of them singletons. The sample comprised blood. Receptor source: a woman aged 45 to 65 with Graves' hyperthyroidism that later progressed to Graves' ophthalmopathy. Each CDR3 is given with its conserved first and last residue. The D gene is left open where the match is weak. Some rows mark clone size as missing; the rest say once, few, many or name a class of expanded clone.

many	TRBV2	TRBJ2-1	-	CASVGKALSYNEQFF	TGTGCCAGCGTCGGTAAGGCCCTAAGCTACAATGAGCAGTTCTTC
many	TRBV30	TRBJ1-1	TRBD1	CASDGTAYTEAFF	TGTGCCTCAGACGGGACAGCCTACACTGAAGCTTTCTTT
-	TRBV20-1	TRBJ1-3	-	CSARDVTGGHGNTIYF	TGCAGTGCTAGAGATGTCACCGGGGGTCACGGAAACACCATATATTTT
-	TRBV20-1	TRBJ2-3	TRBD2	CSAIPSLAGGRTDTQYF	TGCAGTGCTATCCCCTCCCTAGCGGGGGGCCGCACAGATACGCAGTATTTT
-	TRBV5-6	TRBJ2-3	-	CASSLVPVTDTQYF	TGTGCCAGCAGCTTGGTTCCAGTCACAGATACGCAGTATTTT
-	TRBV5-1	TRBJ2-5	-	CASSSWTSVAKETQYF	TGCGCCAGCAGCTCCTGGACCTCGGTGGCCAAAGAGACCCAGTACTTC
many	TRBV20-1	TRBJ1-2	-	CSARVSFNYGYTF	TGCAGTGCTAGAGTTTCTTTTAACTATGGCTACACCTTC
-	TRBV6-1	TRBJ1-6	TRBD1	CAAWGTAYNSPLHF	TGTGCCGCATGGGGGACAGCATATAATTCACCCCTCCACTTT
few	TRBV27	TRBJ2-7	TRBD2	CASSPYGTSGSFSSYEQYF	TGTGCCAGCAGCCCCTACGGGACTAGCGGGAGCTTCAGCTCCTACGAGCAGTACTTC
few	TRBV19	TRBJ1-1	-	CASSPSITEAFF	TGTGCCAGTTCACCCTCGATCACTGAAGCTTTCTTT
-	TRBV19	TRBJ1-1	-	CASRRQANTEAFF	TGTGCCAGTAGACGGCAGGCGAACACTGAAGCTTTCTTT
many	TRBV3-1	TRBJ1-3	-	CASSPLGFAGNTIYF	TGTGCCAGCAGCCCCCTCGGGTTCGCTGGAAACACCATATATTTT
-	TRBV5-8	TRBJ1-5	-	CASSLNRGPQHF	TGTGCCAGCAGCTTGAATAGGGGGCCCCAGCATTTT
many	TRBV9	TRBJ1-1	-	CASSVEGSMNTEAFF	TGTGCCAGCAGCGTAGAGGGCAGCATGAACACTGAAGCTTTCTTT
few	TRBV15	TRBJ1-3	-	CATSTSRDLSGNTIYF	TGTGCCACCAGCACCAGCCGGGACCTCTCTGGAAACACCATATATTTT
many	TRBV20-1	TRBJ1-1	-	CSARPGTNTEAFF	TGCAGTGCTAGACCGGGGACCAACACTGAAGCTTTCTTT
-	TRBV7-3	TRBJ2-5	-	CASSLGLGGRAETQYF	TGTGCCAGCAGCCTCGGTCTAGGGGGGCGGGCAGAGACCCAGTACTTC
-	TRBV7-9	TRBJ1-2	-	CASSSARTELLNYGYTF	TGTGCCAGCAGCTCCGCTAGAACAGAACTCCTTAACTATGGCTACACCTTC
few	TRBV12-3/TRBV12-4	TRBJ1-2	-	CASSRMVAGYTF	TGTGCCAGCAGTCGGATGGTGGCTGGCTACACCTTC
few	TRBV6-2/TRBV6-3	TRBJ1-1	-	CASTPPIDRPNTEAFF	TGTGCCAGCACCCCACCTATAGACAGACCTAACACTGAAGCTTTCTTT
-	TRBV9	TRBJ1-3	-	CASSAGDTTSGNTIYF	TGTGCCAGCAGCGCAGGGGACACCACGTCTGGAAACACCATATATTTT
few	TRBV29-1	TRBJ2-3	TRBD2	CSLQRTSGVTDTQYF	TGCAGCCTTCAGAGGACTAGCGGGGTCACAGATACGCAGTATTTT
-	TRBV7-2	TRBJ1-5	-	CASSILQSSYQPQHF	TGTGCCAGTAGTATACTCCAGAGTAGTTATCAGCCCCAGCATTTT
-	TRBV4-1	TRBJ2-3	TRBD2	CASSQAPAGGQDTQYF	TGCGCCAGCAGCCAAGCCCCAGCGGGGGGGCAGGATACGCAGTATTTT
few	TRBV6-1	TRBJ1-2	TRBD1	CASSEVQGAGYTF	TGTGCCAGCAGTGAAGTTCAGGGGGCTGGCTACACCTTC
few	TRBV19	TRBJ1-2	-	CASSIWTNPNGYTF	TGTGCCAGTAGTATCTGGACTAACCCCAATGGCTACACCTTC
-	TRBV7-6	TRBJ2-1	TRBD2	CASSDRLADEQFF	TGTGCCAGCAGCGACAGACTAGCGGATGAGCAGTTCTTC
few	TRBV6-6	TRBJ1-6	-	CASSYSVGDSPLHF	TGTGCCAGCAGTTACTCAGTCGGGGATTCACCCCTCCACTTT
-	TRBV19	TRBJ2-1	-	CASSISGKYNEQFF	TGTGCCAGTAGTATTTCAGGGAAATACAATGAGCAGTTCTTC
-	TRBV30	TRBJ1-2	-	CAWISRARYGYTF	TGTGCCTGGATCTCCCGGGCTCGCTATGGCTACACCTTC
many	TRBV20-1	TRBJ2-7	TRBD2	CTVLGASGGVRLGEQYF	TGCACCGTCCTAGGGGCTAGCGGGGGAGTCCGCTTAGGGGAGCAGTACTTC
few	TRBV29-1	TRBJ1-2	TRBD1	CSVVGTAGYGYTF	TGCAGCGTCGTCGGGACAGCGGGATATGGCTACACCTTC
-	TRBV7-9	TRBJ1-1	-	CASSLARQSTEAFF	TGTGCCAGCAGCTTAGCGCGACAGAGTACTGAAGCTTTCTTT
-	TRBV12-3/TRBV12-4	TRBJ2-2	TRBD2	CASCIAGGPSGELFF	TGTGCCAGCTGTATAGCGGGGGGTCCCTCCGGGGAGCTGTTTTTT
many	TRBV6-1	TRBJ2-3	-	CASRFPDSTDTQYF	TGTGCCAGCAGGTTTCCTGACTCCACAGATACGCAGTATTTT
many	TRBV12-3/TRBV12-4	TRBJ1-5	TRBD1	CASRGTGQPQHF	TGTGCCAGCAGAGGGACAGGCCAGCCCCAGCATTTT
many	TRBV12-3/TRBV12-4	TRBJ1-6	TRBD1	CASTPGQGDSPLHF	TGTGCCAGCACCCCGGGACAGGGTGATTCACCCCTCCACTTT
few	TRBV30	TRBJ1-5	-	CAWSVGRVDQPQHF	TGTGCCTGGAGTGTTGGTAGGGTGGATCAGCCCCAGCATTTT
many	TRBV12-3/TRBV12-4	TRBJ2-3	TRBD2	CASMGDPQLAGGQDTQYF	TGTGCCAGCATGGGCGACCCTCAACTAGCGGGGGGGCAAGATACGCAGTATTTT
-	TRBV30	TRBJ2-2	TRBD1	CAWSADRGLNTGELFF	TGTGCCTGGAGTGCGGACAGGGGACTGAACACCGGGGAGCTGTTTTTT
many	TRBV20-1	TRBJ2-3	TRBD2	CSAPLGLAGGGADTQYF	TGCAGTGCTCCCCTGGGGCTAGCGGGGGGCGGAGCAGATACGCAGTATTTT
few	TRBV3-1	TRBJ1-6	-	CASSQGAGAGYNSPLHF	TGTGCCAGCAGCCAAGGGGCAGGGGCAGGGTATAATTCACCCCTCCACTTT
-	TRBV29-1	TRBJ1-2	-	CSVDIRGGYTF	TGCAGCGTTGACATCAGGGGCGGCTACACCTTC
-	TRBV19	TRBJ1-3	-	CATRRGSSGNTIYF	TGTGCCACCCGCCGGGGCAGCTCTGGAAACACCATATATTTT
-	TRBV12-3/TRBV12-4	TRBJ1-6	-	CASRDGSSYNSPLHF	TGTGCCAGCAGGGACGGGAGCTCCTATAATTCACCCCTCCACTTT
few	TRBV7-6	TRBJ2-2	-	CASSPPRAGELFF	TGTGCCAGCAGCCCTCCGAGGGCCGGGGAGCTGTTTTTT
many	TRBV5-1	TRBJ1-2	-	CASSTDLGAGYGYTF	TGCGCCAGCAGCACCGATCTTGGGGCAGGCTATGGCTACACCTTC
-	TRBV5-1	TRBJ2-5	-	CASSLGSGRETQYF	TGCGCCAGCAGCTTGGGGTCGGGGCGAGAGACCCAGTACTTC
many	TRBV10-3	TRBJ2-7	-	CALRAGQFPYEQYF	TGTGCCCTCAGGGCGGGACAATTCCCCTACGAGCAGTACTTC
once	TRBV12-3/TRBV12-4	TRBJ2-1	-	CASTLGGVDEQFF	TGTGCCAGCACCCTTGGAGGGGTTGATGAGCAGTTCTTC
few	TRBV7-9	TRBJ2-3	-	CASRHPQSTDTQYF	TGTGCCAGCAGACATCCCCAGAGCACAGATACGCAGTATTTT
many	TRBV20-1	TRBJ1-1	-	CSATQGSTEAFF	TGCAGTGCTACACAGGGTTCGACTGAAGCTTTCTTT
few	TRBV6-2/TRBV6-3	TRBJ2-1	-	CASSSSTPGWGYNEQFF	TGTGCCAGCAGTTCATCTACCCCCGGTTGGGGCTACAATGAGCAGTTCTTC